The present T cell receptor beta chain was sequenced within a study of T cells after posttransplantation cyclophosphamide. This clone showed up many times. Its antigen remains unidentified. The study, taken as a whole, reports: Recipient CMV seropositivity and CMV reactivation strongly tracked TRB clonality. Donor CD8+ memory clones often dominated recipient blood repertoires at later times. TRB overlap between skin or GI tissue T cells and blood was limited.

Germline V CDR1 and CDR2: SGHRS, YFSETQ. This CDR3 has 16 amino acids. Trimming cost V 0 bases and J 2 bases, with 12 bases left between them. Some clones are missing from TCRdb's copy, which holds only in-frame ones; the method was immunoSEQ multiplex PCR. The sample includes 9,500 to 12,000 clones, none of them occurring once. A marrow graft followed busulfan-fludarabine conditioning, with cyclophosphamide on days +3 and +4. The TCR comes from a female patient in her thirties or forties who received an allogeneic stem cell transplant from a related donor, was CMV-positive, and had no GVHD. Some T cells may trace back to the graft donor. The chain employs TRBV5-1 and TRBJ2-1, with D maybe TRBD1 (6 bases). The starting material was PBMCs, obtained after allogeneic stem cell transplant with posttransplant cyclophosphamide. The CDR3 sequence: CASSLGAGETYNEQFF. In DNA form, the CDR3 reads TGCGCCAGCAGCTTGGGGGCAGGGGAAACCTACAATGAGCAGTTCTTC.